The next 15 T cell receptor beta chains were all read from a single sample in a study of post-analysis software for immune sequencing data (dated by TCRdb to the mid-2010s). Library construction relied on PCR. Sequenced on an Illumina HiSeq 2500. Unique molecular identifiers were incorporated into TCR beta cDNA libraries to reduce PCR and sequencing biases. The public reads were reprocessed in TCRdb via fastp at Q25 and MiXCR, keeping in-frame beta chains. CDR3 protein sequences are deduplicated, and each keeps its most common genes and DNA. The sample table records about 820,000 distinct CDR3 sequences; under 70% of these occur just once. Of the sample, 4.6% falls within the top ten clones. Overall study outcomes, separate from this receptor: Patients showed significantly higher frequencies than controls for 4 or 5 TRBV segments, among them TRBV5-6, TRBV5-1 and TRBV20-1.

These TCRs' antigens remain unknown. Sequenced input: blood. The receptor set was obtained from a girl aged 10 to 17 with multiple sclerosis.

The CDR3 here is CASSLEKGVGYTF. The CDR3 coding sequence is TGTGCCAGCAGCTTAGAAAAGGGGGTTGGCTACACCTTC. The chain has TRBV7-2 and TRBJ1-2, with D tentatively TRBD1 (6 bases). CDR1 and CDR2 from the germline V gene are SGHTA and FQGNSA. This CDR3 has 13 residues. Trimming took 1 base from V and 7 from J, leaving 10 bases between them.

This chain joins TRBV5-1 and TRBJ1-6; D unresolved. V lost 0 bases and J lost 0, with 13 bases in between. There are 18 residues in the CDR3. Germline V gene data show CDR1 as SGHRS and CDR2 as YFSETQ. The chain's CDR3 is CASSLEGRPSSYNSPLHF. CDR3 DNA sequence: TGCGCCAGCAGCTTGGAAGGCAGGCCCAGCTCCTATAATTCACCCCTCCACTTT.

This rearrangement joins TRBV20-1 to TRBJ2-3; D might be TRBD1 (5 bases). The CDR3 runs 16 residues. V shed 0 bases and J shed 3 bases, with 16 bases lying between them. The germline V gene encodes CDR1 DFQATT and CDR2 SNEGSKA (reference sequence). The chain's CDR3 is CSAREITAGLTDTQYF. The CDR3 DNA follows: TGCAGTGCTAGAGAGATAACGGCAGGGTTAACAGATACGCAGTATTTT.

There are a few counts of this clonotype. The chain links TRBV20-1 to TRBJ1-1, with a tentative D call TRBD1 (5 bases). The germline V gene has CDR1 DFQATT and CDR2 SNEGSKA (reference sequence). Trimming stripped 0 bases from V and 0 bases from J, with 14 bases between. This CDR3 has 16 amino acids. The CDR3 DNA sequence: TGCAGTGCTAGAGATCCTGGTCGGGGGATGAACACTGAAGCTTTCTTT. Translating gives CSARDPGRGMNTEAFF.

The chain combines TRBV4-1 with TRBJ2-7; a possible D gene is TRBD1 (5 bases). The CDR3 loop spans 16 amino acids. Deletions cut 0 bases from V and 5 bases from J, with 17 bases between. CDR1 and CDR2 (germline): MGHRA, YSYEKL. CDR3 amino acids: CASSQDNGQGSNEQYF. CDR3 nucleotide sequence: TGCGCCAGCAGCCAAGATAATGGGCAGGGTTCAAACGAGCAGTACTTC.

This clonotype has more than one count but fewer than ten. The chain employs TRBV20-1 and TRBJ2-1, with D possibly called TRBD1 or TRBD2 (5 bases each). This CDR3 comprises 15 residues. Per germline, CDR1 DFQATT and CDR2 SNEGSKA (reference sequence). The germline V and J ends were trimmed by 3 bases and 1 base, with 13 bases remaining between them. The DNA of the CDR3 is TGCAGTGCTAGTAAACCGGGACGGTCCTACAATGAGCAGTTCTTC. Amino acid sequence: CSASKPGRSYNEQFF.

CDR3 loop: CASSSRRGLSVEQYF. CDR3 coding DNA: TGTGCCAGCAGCTCCCGCAGGGGTTTATCGGTTGAGCAGTACTTC. V and J are TRBV7-2 and TRBJ2-4, with D perhaps matching TRBD1 (6 bases). V was shortened by 4 bases and J by 13 bases, with 23 bases between the two germline ends. This CDR3 is built from 15 residues. Germline V gene lookup returns CDR1 SGHTA and CDR2 FQGNSA.

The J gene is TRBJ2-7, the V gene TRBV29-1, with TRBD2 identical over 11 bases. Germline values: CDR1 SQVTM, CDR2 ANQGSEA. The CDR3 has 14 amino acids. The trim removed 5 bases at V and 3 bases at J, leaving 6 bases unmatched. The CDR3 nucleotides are TGCAGCGTTCCCTGGACTAGCGGGTTCTACGAGCAGTACTTC. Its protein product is CSVPWTSGFYEQYF.

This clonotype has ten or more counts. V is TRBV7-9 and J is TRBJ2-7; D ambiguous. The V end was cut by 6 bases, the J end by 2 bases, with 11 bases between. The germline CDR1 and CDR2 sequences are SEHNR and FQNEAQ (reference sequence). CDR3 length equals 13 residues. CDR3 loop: CASSSGRAYEQYF. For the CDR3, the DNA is TGTGCCAGCAGTTCCGGACGTGCCTACGAGCAGTACTTC.

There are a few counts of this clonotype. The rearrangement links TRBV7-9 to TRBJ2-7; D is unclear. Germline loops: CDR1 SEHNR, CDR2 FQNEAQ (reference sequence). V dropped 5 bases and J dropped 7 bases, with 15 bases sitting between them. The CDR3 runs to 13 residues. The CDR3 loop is CASSPHMAPEQYF. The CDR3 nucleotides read TGTGCCAGCAGCCCTCACATGGCACCTGAGCAGTACTTC.

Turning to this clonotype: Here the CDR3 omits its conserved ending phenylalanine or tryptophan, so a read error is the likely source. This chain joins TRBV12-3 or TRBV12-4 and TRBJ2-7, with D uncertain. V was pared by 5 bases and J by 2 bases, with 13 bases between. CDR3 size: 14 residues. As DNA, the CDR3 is TGTGCCAGCAGTCCCCTCGGCCACACCTACGAGCAGTACTTA. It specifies CASSPLGHTYEQYL.

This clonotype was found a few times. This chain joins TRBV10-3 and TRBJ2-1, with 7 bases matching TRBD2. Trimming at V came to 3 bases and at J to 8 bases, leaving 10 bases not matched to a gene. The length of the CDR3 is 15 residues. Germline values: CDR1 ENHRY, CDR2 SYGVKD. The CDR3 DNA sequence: TGTGCCATCAGTGATTATAGCGGGTCACGGGATGAGCAGTTCTTC. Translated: CAISDYSGSRDEQFF.

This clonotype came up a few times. CDR3 sequence: CASSSSSSDEQFF. CDR3 bases: TGCGCCAGCAGCTCATCTAGCAGCGATGAGCAGTTCTTC. The chain is built from TRBV5-1 and TRBJ2-1; the D gene is possibly TRBD2 (5 bases). The ends were cut back, 3 bases at V and 8 bases at J, with 12 bases in the middle. CDR1 and CDR2 (germline): SGHRS, YFSETQ. This CDR3 is built from 13 residues.

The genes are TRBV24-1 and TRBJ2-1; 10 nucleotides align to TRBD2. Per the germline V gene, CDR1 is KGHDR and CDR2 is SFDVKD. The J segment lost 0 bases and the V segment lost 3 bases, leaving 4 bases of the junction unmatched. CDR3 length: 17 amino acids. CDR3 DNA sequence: TGTGCCACCAGTGATCCGTCTAGCGGGAGCTCCTACAATGAGCAGTTCTTC. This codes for CATSDPSSGSSYNEQFF.

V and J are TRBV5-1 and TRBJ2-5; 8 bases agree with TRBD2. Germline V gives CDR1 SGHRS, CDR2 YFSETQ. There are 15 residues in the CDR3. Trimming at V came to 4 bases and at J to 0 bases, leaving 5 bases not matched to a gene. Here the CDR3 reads CASSKRGPYQETQYF. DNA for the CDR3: TGCGCCAGCAGCAAGCGGGGGCCCTACCAAGAGACCCAGTACTTC.